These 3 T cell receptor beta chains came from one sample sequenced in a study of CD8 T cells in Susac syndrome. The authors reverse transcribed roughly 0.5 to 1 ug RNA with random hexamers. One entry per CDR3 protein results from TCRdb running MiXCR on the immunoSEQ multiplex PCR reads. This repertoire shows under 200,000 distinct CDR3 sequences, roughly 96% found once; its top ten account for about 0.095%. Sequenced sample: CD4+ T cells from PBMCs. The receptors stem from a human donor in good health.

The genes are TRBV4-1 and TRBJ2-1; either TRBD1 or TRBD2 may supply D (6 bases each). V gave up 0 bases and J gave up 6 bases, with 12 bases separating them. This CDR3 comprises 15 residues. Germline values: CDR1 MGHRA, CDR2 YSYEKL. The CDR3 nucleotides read TGCGCCAGCAGCCAAGATTCGGAGGGGGTCAATGAGCAGTTCTTC. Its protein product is CASSQDSEGVNEQFF.

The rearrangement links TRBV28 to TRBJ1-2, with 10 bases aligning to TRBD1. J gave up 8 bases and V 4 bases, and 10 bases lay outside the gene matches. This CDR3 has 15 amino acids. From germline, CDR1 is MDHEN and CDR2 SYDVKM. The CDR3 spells CASSWRGTGDFGYTF. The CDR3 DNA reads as TGTGCCAGCAGTTGGAGAGGGACAGGGGACTTCGGCTACACCTTC.

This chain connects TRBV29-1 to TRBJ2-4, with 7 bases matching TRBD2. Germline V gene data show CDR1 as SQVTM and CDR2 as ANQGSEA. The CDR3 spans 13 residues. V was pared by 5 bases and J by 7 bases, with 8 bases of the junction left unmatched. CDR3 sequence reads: CSVRTLGGNIQYF. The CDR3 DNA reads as TGCAGCGTTCGGACACTCGGGGGGAACATTCAGTACTTC.